This T cell receptor beta chain was captured by sequencing in a study of blood T cells in healthy people across ages. Approximately 10 milliliters was the volume of peripheral blood drawn from each donor. Germline V gene data show CDR1 as SQVTM and CDR2 as ANQGSEA. V shed 8 bases, J shed 6 bases, and the junction held 4 bases outside the gene matches. The CDR3 is 13 residues long. Regarding the study as a whole: There was no known CMV status for donors, so expanded clonotype changes were possibly confounded.

This clonotype came up once. Its antigen is undetermined. Primed by a sample-barcoded 5' primer and a J-beta primer mix, a second PCR proceeded for 7 to 11 cycles. TCRdb re-called the 5' RACE reads through MiXCR, storing one row per CDR3 protein. The data contain approximately 490,000 distinct CDR3 sequences, 20% to 30% of them singletons. These same data were also listed under a study on T cells of mothers and their children. That paper states: Second-PCR amplification with M1S added sample barcodes and 2-4 random nucleotides. Related mother-child pairs shared marginally more repertoire than unrelated pairs, though not significantly.

The TCR originated in a boy between 10 and 17 years old in good health. The chain employs TRBV29-1 and TRBJ2-3, with TRBD2 identical over 14 bases. The sequencing input was blood. CDR3 residues: CSYRTSGRDTQYF. The CDR3, as DNA: TGCAGCTATCGGACTAGCGGGAGGGATACGCAGTATTTT.